These 14 T cell receptor beta chains were all obtained from the same sample, sequenced in a study of post-analysis software for immune sequencing data. The library was made from cDNA and included unique molecular identifiers. TCRdb re-derived calls from the PCR reads in MiXCR, one entry per CDR3 protein. The data show 350,000 to 450,000 distinct CDR3 sequences, 30% to 45% seen once. Their antigens remain unidentified. Study-level findings and limits: The study found TRBV5-6, TRBV5-1 and TRBV20-1 among five TRBV segments more frequent in patients than controls.

Sample: blood. Receptor source: a girl aged 5-17 years with multiple sclerosis.

The chain has TRBV20-1 and TRBJ2-7; D may correspond to TRBD1 or TRBD2 (5 bases each). The V gene lost 6 bases and the J gene lost 1 base, with 16 bases spanning the gap. The germline gives CDR1 DFQATT, CDR2 SNEGSKA (reference sequence). CDR3 length: 14 residues. CDR3 bases: TGCAGTGCAGCCGGGGACCGCGAGTCCTACGAGCAGTACTTC. Protein product: CSAAGDRESYEQYF.

The genes are TRBV6-6 and TRBJ1-4, with D possibly TRBD1 on 5 matching bases. Germline V gives CDR1 MNHNY, CDR2 SVGAGI (reference sequence). V was shortened by 5 bases and J by 0 bases, with 13 bases between the two germline ends. The CDR3 loop spans 16 amino acids. CDR3 bases: TGTGCCAGCAGTCTACGGGGGAGTGCAACTAATGAAAAACTGTTTTTT. Protein: CASSLRGSATNEKLFF.

This clonotype was observed once. The conserved phenylalanine or tryptophan normally closing the CDR3 is absent here, so this likely arose from a read error. The chain employs TRBV6-5 and TRBJ2-3, with unresolved D. Germline V CDR1 and CDR2: MNHEY, SVGAGI. CDR3 length: 11 residues. V was trimmed by 2 bases and J by 6 bases, leaving 3 bases between them. The CDR3 region is CASSYGDTQYV. The CDR3 bases are TGTGCCAGCAGTTACGGGGATACGCAGTATGTT.

The chain combines TRBV6-4 with TRBJ1-1; D is uncertain. The V end was cut by 4 bases, the J end by 1 base, with 19 bases between. Germline values: CDR1 MRHNA, CDR2 SNTAGT. This CDR3 comprises 17 residues. CDR3 loop: CASSARRFSTGNTEAFF. For the CDR3, the DNA is TGTGCCAGCAGTGCCCGACGTTTCTCGACTGGGAACACTGAAGCTTTCTTT.

The V and J genes are TRBV7-8 and TRBJ2-4; 8 bases agree with TRBD1. This CDR3 has 15 amino acids. Germline CDR1 and CDR2: SGHVS and FQNEAQ. Trimming at V came to 2 bases and at J to 11 bases, leaving 11 bases not matched to a gene. The CDR3 bases are TGTGCCAGCAGCTTAAGGCTTGGACAGGGAGGATTTCAGTACTTC. Protein: CASSLRLGQGGFQYF.

This clonotype turned up a few times. V usage is TRBV7-9 and J usage is TRBJ1-2, with a tentative D call TRBD1 (6 bases). CDR1 is SEHNR, CDR2 FQNEAQ, per germline (reference sequence). This CDR3 has 13 amino acids. Deletions cut 4 bases from V and 8 bases from J, with 14 bases between. The CDR3 protein is CASSSTGSVGYTF. DNA for the CDR3: TGTGCCAGCAGCTCGACAGGATCTGTAGGCTACACCTTC.

The V and J genes are TRBV6-1 and TRBJ2-3; 7 nucleotides agree with TRBD2. J lost 5 bases, V lost 6 bases, and 8 bases had no gene match. CDR1 and CDR2 (germline): MNHNS, SASEGT. CDR3 length: 14 amino acids. The chain's CDR3 is CASSRSGAVDTQYF. The CDR3 DNA follows: TGTGCCAGCAGCCGCAGCGGGGCGGTAGATACGCAGTATTTT.

This rearrangement joins TRBV12-3 or TRBV12-4 to TRBJ2-7; TRBD1 agrees at 8 bases. The DNA end favors TRBJ2-5, so the J call may be wrong. The CDR3 covers 14 residues. The CDR3 sequence: CASRMTGEGKTQYF. Written as DNA, the CDR3 is TGTGCCAGCAGAATGACAGGGGAAGGAAAGACCCAGTACTTC.

The chain employs TRBV4-1 and TRBJ1-5; 10 nucleotides align to TRBD1. Unmatched junction bases numbered 14, after V lost 0 bases and J lost 9 bases. The CDR3 has 18 residues. Germline V gene lookup returns CDR1 MGHRA and CDR2 YSYEKL. The CDR3, as DNA: TGCGCCAGCAGCCAAGATCCCGTGGGGACAGGGGTACAGGGGCCCCAGCATTTT. As protein: CASSQDPVGTGVQGPQHF.

The chain links TRBV18 to TRBJ2-1; 8 positions match TRBD2. Germline V gene data show CDR1 as KGHSH and CDR2 as LQKENI. The CDR3 extends over 17 amino acids. The junction had 14 bases not matched to a gene; V was cut back by 6 bases and J by 4 bases. The CDR3 is CASSPLPRRGGYNEQFF. For the CDR3, the DNA is TGTGCCAGCTCCCCATTGCCAAGACGGGGGGGATACAATGAGCAGTTCTTC.

The genes are TRBV2 and TRBJ2-5; a weak D match, TRBD1 (5 bases). The DNA end favors TRBJ2-7, so the J call may be wrong. Germline V gene sequence: CDR1 SNHLY, CDR2 FYNNEI. The CDR3 runs 12 residues. The CDR3 DNA reads TGTGCCAGCAAGGGGCTAGTCTACGAGCAGTACTTC. This sequence encodes CASKGLVYEQYF.

V is TRBV24-1 and J is TRBJ2-3, with unresolved D. Trimming cost V 4 bases and J 2 bases, with 15 bases left between them. This CDR3 contains 16 residues. Germline V gene sequence: CDR1 KGHDR, CDR2 SFDVKD. The chain's CDR3 is CATSEGSPEYTDTQYF. The CDR3 region has the DNA TGTGCCACCAGTGAGGGCAGTCCGGAGTACACAGATACGCAGTATTTT.

The chain has TRBV12-3 or TRBV12-4 and TRBJ2-1; 14 positions agree with TRBD2. Trimming took 5 bases from V and 6 from J; bases not matched to a gene: 9. CDR3 size: 17 residues. The CDR3, as DNA: TGTGCCAGCAGTCCCCGTGGGGGGACTAGCGGGGGCAATGAGCAGTTCTTC. Protein sequence: CASSPRGGTSGGNEQFF.

The chain is built from TRBV18 and TRBJ1-4, with TRBD1 matching 9 bases. This CDR3 is 19 amino acids long. Germline lookup yields CDR1 KGHSH and CDR2 LQKENI. V shed 4 bases and J 0 bases; nucleotides not matched to a gene: 12. The CDR3, as DNA: TGTGCCAGCTCACGACGAGGAGGACAGGGGACAGCAACTAATGAAAAACTGTTTTTT. This sequence encodes CASSRRGGQGTATNEKLFF.